Each of the 14 T cell receptor beta chains below was sequenced from the same sample in a study of T cell clonotyping in hematopoietic cell transplantation. TCRdb's copy holds only in-frame clones and misses some; the assay was immunoSEQ multiplex PCR. The data show 1,500 to 2,500 clones, roughly nine tenths seen once. Sequencing used peripheral blood mononuclear cells, obtained 30 days after allogeneic stem cell transplant. The origin of the receptors is a female patient in her forties or fifties who had an allogeneic stem cell transplant from a related donor, so the T cells may come from the graft donor. Some clones in this sample may be carry-over from other donors' samples.

J is TRBJ2-2 and V is TRBV27, with TRBD1 identical over 8 bases. Germline CDR1 reads MNHEY; CDR2 reads SMNVEV (reference sequence). CDR3 size: 14 residues. Germline trimming cut 5 bases from V and 6 bases from J; bases unmatched to any gene: 5. CDR3 DNA sequence: TGTGCCAGCAGTCGTCAGGGGGCGGCCGGGGAGCTGTTTTTT. Protein sequence: CASSRQGAAGELFF.

This clone has a handful of counts. V and J are TRBV4-1 and TRBJ2-7; the D is unclear. This CDR3 has 15 amino acids. Germline values: CDR1 MGHRA, CDR2 YSYEKL. V shed 0 bases and J shed 4 bases, with 13 bases lying between them. The CDR3 DNA sequence: TGCGCCAGCAGCCAAGATGTACTGCTGGGGTACGAGCAGTACTTC. Translating it yields CASSQDVLLGYEQYF.

The chain carries TRBV7-2 and TRBJ2-7; the D gene is possibly TRBD1 (6 bases). CDR3 length: 15 residues. Germline V CDR1 and CDR2: SGHTA, FQGNSA. The V and J ends lost 5 bases and 6 bases respectively, with 20 bases between them. This CDR3 reads CASSADRSQRSEQYF. The CDR3 nucleotides read TGTGCCAGCAGCGCCGACAGGTCCCAGCGGTCCGAGCAGTACTTC.

The chain uses TRBV13 and TRBJ2-7; D remains ambiguous. The V gene's germline CDR1 is PRHDT and CDR2 FYEKMQ (reference sequence). This CDR3 is built from 13 residues. V was pared by 7 bases and J by 0 bases, with 10 bases between. Here the CDR3 DNA reads TGTGCCAGCAATCGCCAAGACTCCTACGAGCAGTACTTC. Translation: CASNRQDSYEQYF.

CDR3: CASSLSQGIGELFF. CDR3 sequence (DNA): TGTGCCAGCAGCTTGAGCCAGGGGATCGGGGAGCTGTTTTTT. The chain has TRBV5-8 and TRBJ2-2, with D possibly being TRBD1 (6 bases). The CDR3 runs to 14 residues. Trimming left V 1 base short and J 7 bases short, with 11 bases between. Germline-derived CDR1 and CDR2 are SGHTS and YDEGEE. The full variable domain, rest sourced from reference TRBV5-8 and TRBJ2-2, is EAGVTQSPTHLIKTRGQQATLRCSPISGHTSVYWYQQALGLGLQFLLWYDEGEERNRGNFPPRFSGRQFPNYSSELNVNALELEDSALYLCASSLSQGIGELFFGEGSRLTVL.

J is TRBJ2-2 and V is TRBV5-1; 8 bases are shared with TRBD2. Germline CDR1 and CDR2: SGHRS and YFSETQ. There are 17 residues in the CDR3. The V and J ends lost 5 bases and 2 bases, in that order; junction bases with no gene match: 11. CDR3 sequence reads: CASSATKSGGNTGELFF. The CDR3 DNA is TGCGCCAGCAGTGCGACAAAGAGCGGGGGAAACACCGGGGAGCTGTTTTTT.

The V call is TRBV7-2, the J call TRBJ1-1, with D unresolved. The CDR3 contains 10 residues. Germline CDR1 and CDR2: SGHTA and FQGNSA. Trimming cost V 3 bases and J 4 bases, with 0 bases left between them. The CDR3 bases are TGTGCCAGCAGCTTCACTGAAGCTTTCTTT. Residues: CASSFTEAFF.

Worth noting for this clone: Sequence at one end of the junction differs from germline and may be a read error. CDR3 in amino acids: CARSLSVGASNSGNTIYF. For the CDR3, the DNA is TGTGCCAGAAGCTTATCGGTTGGGGCGTCAAACTCTGGAAACACCATATATTTT. This sequence joins TRBV7-9 and TRBJ1-3; tentatively, D is TRBD1 (5 bases). CDR3 length: 18 residues. Germline-derived CDR1 and CDR2 are SEHNR and FQNEAQ (reference sequence).

This chain connects TRBV4-1 to TRBJ2-1; 13 bases fit TRBD2. V lost 4 bases, J lost 7 bases, and 7 bases stayed unmatched. CDR1 and CDR2 from the germline V gene are MGHRA and YSYEKL. The CDR3 has 16 amino acids. The CDR3 protein is CASSPRLAGGWNEQFF. The CDR3 DNA reads TGCGCCAGCAGCCCAAGACTAGCGGGGGGTTGGAATGAGCAGTTCTTC.

The chain is built from TRBV18 and TRBJ2-7; unclear D gene. CDR3 length: 15 residues. V was pared by 0 bases and J by 7 bases, with 16 bases between. Germline lookup yields CDR1 KGHSH and CDR2 LQKENI. The CDR3 region has the DNA TGTGCCAGCTCACCACCGAGCGCAGGATCAGAGGAGCAGTACTTC. Its translation is CASSPPSAGSEEQYF.

The chain combines TRBV18 with TRBJ1-6; D may be TRBD1 (5 bases). CDR1 is KGHSH, CDR2 LQKENI, per germline. Trimming shortened V by 3 bases and J by 10 bases, and 19 bases separated the two germline ends. This CDR3 has 16 residues. The CDR3 loop is CASSPPTSSPGSPLHF. DNA for the CDR3: TGTGCCAGCTCACCCCCTACATCGTCCCCAGGGTCACCCCTCCACTTT.

The chain links TRBV11-2 to TRBJ2-2; D gene unclear. Germline V gene data show CDR1 as SGHAT and CDR2 as FQNNGV. V gave up 4 bases and J gave up 4 bases, with 19 bases separating them. The CDR3 covers 17 residues. CDR3 in amino acids: CASSYRRLTKPTGELFF. CDR3 nucleotide sequence: TGTGCCAGCAGCTATCGAAGATTAACTAAACCCACCGGGGAGCTGTTTTTT. Together with reference TRBV11-2 and TRBJ2-2, the CDR3 gives the full variable domain: EAGVAQSPRYKIIEKRQSVAFWCNPISGHATLYWYQQILGQGPKLLIQFQNNGVVDDSQLPKDRFSAERLKGVDSTLKIQPAKLEDSAVYLCASSYRRLTKPTGELFFGEGSRLTVL.

The rearrangement links TRBV27 to TRBJ1-2; no definite D call. Between the trimmed V and J ends, which lost 2 bases and 8 bases, there was a span of 12 bases. Per the germline V gene, CDR1 is MNHEY and CDR2 is SMNVEV (reference sequence). The CDR3 spans 13 residues. The CDR3 bases are TGTGCCAGCAGTTTAAATGGAGGGTGGGGCTACACCTTC. It codes for CASSLNGGWGYTF.

The V call is TRBV18, the J call TRBJ1-1; possible D gene TRBD1, 5 bases. With 2 bases removed from V and 4 bases from J, the gap between germline ends came to 11 bases. Germline V lookup: CDR1 KGHSH, CDR2 LQKENI. CDR3 length equals 14 residues. This chain's CDR3 is CASSPTAGRTEAFF. Written as DNA, the CDR3 is TGTGCCAGCTCACCAACAGCGGGGCGCACTGAAGCTTTCTTT.